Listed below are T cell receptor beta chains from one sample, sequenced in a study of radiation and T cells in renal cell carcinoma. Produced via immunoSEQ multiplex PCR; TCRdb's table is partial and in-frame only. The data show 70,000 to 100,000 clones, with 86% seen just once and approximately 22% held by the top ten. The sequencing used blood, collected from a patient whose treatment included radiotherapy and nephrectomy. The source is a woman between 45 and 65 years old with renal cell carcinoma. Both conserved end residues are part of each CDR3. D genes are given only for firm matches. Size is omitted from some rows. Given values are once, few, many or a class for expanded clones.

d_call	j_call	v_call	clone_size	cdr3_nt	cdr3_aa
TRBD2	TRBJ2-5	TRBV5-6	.	TGTGCCAGCAGCTTGTTAGCGGGGGAAGAGACCCAGTACTTC	CASSLLAGEETQYF
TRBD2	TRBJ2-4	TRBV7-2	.	TGTGCCAGCAACCCGGGGGGGGCCAAAAACATTCAGTACTTC	CASNPGGAKNIQYF
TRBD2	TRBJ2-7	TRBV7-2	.	TGTGCCAGCAGCATCGATGGGGGGGAAGGAGAAAACGAGCAGTACTTC	CASSIDGGEGENEQYF
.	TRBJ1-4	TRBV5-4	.	TGTGCCAGCAGTATTACCGGGGTAAATGAAAAACTGTTTTTT	CASSITGVNEKLFF
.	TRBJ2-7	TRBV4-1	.	TGCGCCAGCAGCCAAGACGATCGACTGCTCTACGAGCAGTACTTC	CASSQDDRLLYEQYF
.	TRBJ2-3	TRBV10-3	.	TGTGCCATCAGTGAGACCGATACGCAGTATTTT	CAISETDTQYF
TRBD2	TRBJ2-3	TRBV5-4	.	TGTGCCAGCAGCTTGGTCACTAGCGGGCCCACAGATACGCAGTATTTT	CASSLVTSGPTDTQYF
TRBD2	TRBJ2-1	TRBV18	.	TGTGCCAGCTCACCAAGGAGCGGGAGTATTGAGCAGTTCTTC	CASSPRSGSIEQFF
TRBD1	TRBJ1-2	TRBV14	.	TGTGCCAGCAGCCTCGGGACAGCGAAAAAAGAAAGGGGCTACACCTTC	CASSLGTAKKERGYTF
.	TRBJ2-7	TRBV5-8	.	TGTGCCAGCAGCTCGGCATTGGGGGCGGAAGAGCAGTACTTC	CASSSALGAEEQYF
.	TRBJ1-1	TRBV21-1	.	TGTGCCAGCAGCAAAACCCGGGACAGGGGGCGAGGGGGATTTATGAACACTGAAGCTTTCTTT	CASSKTRDRGRGGFMNTEAFF
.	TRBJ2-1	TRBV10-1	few	TGCGCCAGCAGTGTAGGAGGGGGCGATGAGCAGTTCTTC	CASSVGGGDEQFF
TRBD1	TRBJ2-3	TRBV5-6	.	TGTGCCAGCAGCTTAACAGGGGGGCCGCAGTATTTT	CASSLTGGPQYF
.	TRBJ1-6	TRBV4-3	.	TGCGCCAGCAGCCAAAATACCCAGGGAATGCCCCTCCACTTT	CASSQNTQGMPLHF
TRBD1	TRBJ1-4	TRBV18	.	TGTGCCAGCTCACAAGGGGGCTCAGCGCGTGAAAAACTGTTTTTT	CASSQGGSAREKLFF
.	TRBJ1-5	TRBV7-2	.	TGTGCCAGCAGCCCCGGGGCCTATAGCAATCAGCCCCAGCATTTT	CASSPGAYSNQPQHF
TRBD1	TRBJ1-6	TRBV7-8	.	TGTGCCAGCAGCTTCGACCGGGACAGGTCTCGTCGGAGTAATTCACCCCTCCACTTT	CASSFDRDRSRRSNSPLHF
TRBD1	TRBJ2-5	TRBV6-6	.	TGTGCCAGCAGTCAGACAGGGTTAGAGACCCAGTACTTC	CASSQTGLETQYF
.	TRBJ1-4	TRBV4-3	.	TGCGCCAGCAGCCAAGGGGGACGGATAACTAATGAAAAACTGTTTTTT	CASSQGGRITNEKLFF
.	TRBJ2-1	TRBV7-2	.	TGTGCCAGCAGCTTAATCTACAATGAGCAGTTCTTC	CASSLIYNEQFF
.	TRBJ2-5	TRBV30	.	TGTGCCTGGAGTGGCCCCGGGACGAAGGCCGGGGAGACCCAGTACTTC	CAWSGPGTKAGETQYF
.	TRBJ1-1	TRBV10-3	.	TGTGCCATCAGTGAGTACCGGGAGATGAACACTGAAGCTTTCTTT	CAISEYREMNTEAFF
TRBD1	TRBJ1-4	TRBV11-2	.	TGTGCCAGCAGCTTAACAACCGGGGACAGGTTTTTTTCTGAAAAACTGTTTTTT	CASSLTTGDRFFSEKLFF
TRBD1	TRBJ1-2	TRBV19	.	TGTGCCAGTACCTCCTCCCTTCTGGGACAGGGGGCCCGTGGCTACACCTTC	CASTSSLLGQGARGYTF
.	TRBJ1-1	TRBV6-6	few	TGTGCCAGCAGTTACGGTCCAGGGGACACTGAAGCTTTCTTT	CASSYGPGDTEAFF
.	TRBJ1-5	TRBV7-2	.	TGTGCCAGCAGCTTAGAAGCAGGGTTCAATCAGCCCCAGCATTTT	CASSLEAGFNQPQHF
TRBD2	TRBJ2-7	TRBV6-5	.	TGTGCCAGCAGTTACTCCCCACTAGCGGGAGAGCAGTACTTC	CASSYSPLAGEQYF
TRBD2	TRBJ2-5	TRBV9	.	TGTGCCAGCAGCGTAGAAGCGGGGAGACCTCAAGAGACCCAGTACTTC	CASSVEAGRPQETQYF
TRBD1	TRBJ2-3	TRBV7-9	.	TGTGCCAGCAGCTTCGGCAGGGGGCAGTCAGATACGCAGTATTTT	CASSFGRGQSDTQYF
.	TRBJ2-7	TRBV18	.	TGTGCCAGCTCACCCCCCCGGGACACTCCCTACGAGCAGTACTTC	CASSPPRDTPYEQYF
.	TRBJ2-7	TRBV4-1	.	TGCGCCAGCAGCCGACTCCCCGCCGGCCCTCTCTACGAGCAGTACTTC	CASSRLPAGPLYEQYF
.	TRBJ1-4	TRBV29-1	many	TGCAGCGCAGGGGTATCTAATGAAAAACTGTTTTTT	CSAGVSNEKLFF
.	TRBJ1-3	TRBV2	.	TGTGCCATCAAAACCACGGGAAACACCATATATTTT	CAIKTTGNTIYF
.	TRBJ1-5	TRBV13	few	TGTGCCAGCAGCTTAGGAAAGAATAATCAGCCCCAGCATTTT	CASSLGKNNQPQHF
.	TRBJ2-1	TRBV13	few	TGTGCCAGCAGCTTGAACGAAGGCAATGAGCAGTTCTTC	CASSLNEGNEQFF
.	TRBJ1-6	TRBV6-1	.	TGTGCCAGCAGTGCTCTCCGGGCTGGACCCCTCCACTTT	CASSALRAGPLHF
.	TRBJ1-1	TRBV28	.	TGTGCCAGCAATTCTCGGACTGAAGCTTTCTTT	CASNSRTEAFF
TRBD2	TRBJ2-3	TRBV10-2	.	TGCGCCAGCATGGGACTAGCGGGGGGGCTTTATACGCAGTATTTT	CASMGLAGGLYTQYF
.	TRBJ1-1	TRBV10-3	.	TGTGCCATCAGTGAAAGGGGATCGAACACTGAAGCTTTCTTT	CAISERGSNTEAFF
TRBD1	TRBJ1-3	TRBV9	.	TGTGCCAGCAGCGTAACAGGGGTCCGTAACCCCCTGGCTGGAAACACCATATATTTT	CASSVTGVRNPLAGNTIYF
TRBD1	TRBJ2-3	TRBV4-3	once	TGCGCCAGCAGCCAAGACACAGGGGGCTGGTCGAATACGCAGTATTTT	CASSQDTGGWSNTQYF
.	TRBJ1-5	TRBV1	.	TGCACCAGCAGCCAAGGGGGGAGCAATCAGCCCCAGCATTTT	CTSSQGGSNQPQHF
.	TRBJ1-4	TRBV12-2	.	TGTGCAAGTCGCTTAGCGACCCCTGGGGGACCTAATGAAAAACTGTTTTTT	CASRLATPGGPNEKLFF
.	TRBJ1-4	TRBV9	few	TGTGCCAGCAGCGTAGGGCAAGCGGAAAAACTGTTTTTT	CASSVGQAEKLFF
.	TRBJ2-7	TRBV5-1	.	TGCGCCAGCAGCTTACTAGACAGGCCCGAGCAGTACTTC	CASSLLDRPEQYF
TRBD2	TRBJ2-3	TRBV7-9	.	TGTGCCAGCAGCCCTCGCGGGGGGGGCACAGATACGCAGTATTTT	CASSPRGGGTDTQYF
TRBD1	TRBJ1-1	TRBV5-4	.	TGTGCCAGCAGCTTGGGACAGGGGGCTCCGGGCTCTGAAGCTTTCTTT	CASSLGQGAPGSEAFF
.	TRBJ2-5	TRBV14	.	TGTGCCAGCAGCCAAGCAGAGACCCAGTACTTC	CASSQAETQYF
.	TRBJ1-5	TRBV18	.	TGTGCCAGCTCACCTGGCCTAGATCAGCCCCAGCATTTT	CASSPGLDQPQHF